The 8 T cell receptor beta chains presented below share a single source sample, sequenced in a study of PD-L1 blockade in urothelial cancer. Profiled with immunoSEQ multiplex PCR; TCRdb holds only in-frame clones, not every one. The table includes tens of thousands of clones, more than 75% detected once. Time point specified: pretreatment peripheral blood. The specimen comprised PBMCs, sampled around atezolizumab (anti-PD-L1) treatment. The receptors derive from a man aged 45 to 65 with urothelial cancer.

The chain couples TRBV18 to TRBJ2-7, with D possibly TRBD2 on 6 matching bases. The CDR3 consists of 18 residues. V was pared by 3 bases and J by 4 bases, with 25 bases between. From germline, CDR1 is KGHSH and CDR2 LQKENI. CDR3 DNA: TGTGCCAGCTCACCTGGCGCTCCGAGGGCGGGAACGGGATACGAGCAGTACTTC. It codes for CASSPGAPRAGTGYEQYF. Filled out from reference TRBV18 and TRBJ2-7, the complete variable domain reads NAGVMQNPRHLVRRRGQEARLRCSPMKGHSHVYWYRQLPEEGLKFMVYLQKENIIDESGMPKERFSAEFPKEGPSILRIQQVVRGDSAAYFCASSPGAPRAGTGYEQYFGPGTRLTVT.

V and J are TRBV6-6 and TRBJ2-3; the D gene is possibly TRBD1 (6 bases). The CDR3 totals 16 residues. Trimming stripped 6 bases from V and 3 bases from J, with 19 bases between. Germline V CDR1 and CDR2: MNHNY, SVGAGI (reference sequence). CDR3 sequence reads: CASRNLQGQGTDTQYF. CDR3 in DNA: TGTGCCAGCAGGAACTTACAGGGTCAAGGGACAGATACGCAGTATTTT.

This chain connects TRBV7-9 to TRBJ2-7; a possible D gene is TRBD1 (5 bases). Germline CDR1 reads SEHNR; CDR2 reads FQNEAQ (reference sequence). V was trimmed by 0 bases and J by 5 bases, leaving 14 bases between them. The CDR3 has 15 residues. DNA of the CDR3: TGTGCCAGCAGCTTAGCCTCTGGGGCTCTGGACGAGCAGTACTTC. Residues: CASSLASGALDEQYF. Filled out from reference TRBV7-9 and TRBJ2-7, the complete variable domain reads DTGVSQNPRHKITKRGQNVTFRCDPISEHNRLYWYRQTLGQGPEFLTYFQNEAQLEKSRLLSDRFSAERPKGSFSTLEIQRTEQGDSAMYLCASSLASGALDEQYFGPGTRLTVT.

This rearrangement joins TRBV11-3 to TRBJ2-1; 15 nucleotides agree with TRBD2. The CDR3 has 18 residues. Germline CDR1 and CDR2: SGHNT and YENEEA. Losses at the gene ends were 6 bases for V and 2 bases for J; bases not matched to a gene: 8. CDR3 bases: TGTGCCAGCAGGAAACGGACTAGCGGGGGGGGGCCCTACAATGAGCAGTTCTTC. This codes for CASRKRTSGGGPYNEQFF.

The rearrangement uses TRBV11-2 and TRBJ2-1; 10 bases are shared with TRBD2. Germline CDR1 is SGHAT and CDR2 is FQNNGV. The CDR3 totals 16 residues. Germline trimming cut 5 bases from V and 9 bases from J; bases unmatched to any gene: 13. CDR3 DNA sequence: TGTGCCAGCAGCCTCCGCCGGGAGCGGGAGGGGGGTGAGCAGTTCTTC. This sequence encodes CASSLRREREGGEQFF.

This sequence joins TRBV7-2 and TRBJ2-2; 9 bases fit TRBD2. This CDR3 has 18 amino acids. V was clipped by 3 bases and J by 5 bases; unmatched bases: 13. Germline lookup yields CDR1 SGHTA and CDR2 FQGNSA. The CDR3 nucleotides read TGTGCCAGCAGCTTCACGGCCGGTAGCGGGAGAAGAACCGGGGAGCTGTTTTTT. The encoded protein is CASSFTAGSGRRTGELFF.

The chain employs TRBV28 and TRBJ2-2; TRBD2 matches 7 bases. Germline values: CDR1 MDHEN, CDR2 SYDVKM. The CDR3 totals 14 residues. V dropped 7 bases and J dropped 5; count of bases not matched to a gene: 7. The CDR3 nucleotides read TGTGCCAGCAAAGCCTGGGGGGGGACCGGGGAGCTGTTTTTT. Translated: CASKAWGGTGELFF. Variable domain in full (rest from reference TRBV28 and TRBJ2-2): DVKVTQSSRYLVKRTGEKVFLECVQDMDHENMFWYRQDPGLGLRLIYFSYDVKMKEKGDIPEGYSVSREKKERFSLILESASTNQTSMYLCASKAWGGTGELFFGEGSRLTVL.

The genes are TRBV28 and TRBJ2-5, with 7 bases that match TRBD1. Looked up from germline, CDR1 is MDHEN and CDR2 is SYDVKM. There are 16 residues in the CDR3. With 4 bases clipped from V and 4 bases from J, the junction kept 12 bases outside the gene matches. The CDR3 here is CASSSTGVAVGETQYF. As DNA, the CDR3 is TGTGCCAGCAGTTCCACAGGGGTTGCGGTGGGAGAGACCCAGTACTTC.